These T cell receptor beta chains were read from a single sample in a study of glioma-infiltrating T cells. Each CDR3 protein is one row after TCRdb ran MiXCR on the multiplex PCR reads. Of 100,000 to 150,000 distinct CDR3 sequences in the sample, 20% to 25% are singletons; the top ten hold roughly 15%. Sequencing was performed on glioma tissue, nonneoplastic brain tissue, or PBMCs (not recorded which). Receptor source: a human donor with low-grade glioma or glioblastoma, undergoing nonglioma brain surgery, or in good health (not recorded which). The CDR3 runs from the conserved cysteine through the conserved F or W.

V,J,CDR3
TRBV10-3,TRBJ2-3,CAISVRQDSSTDTQYF
TRBV12-3/TRBV12-4,TRBJ2-6,CASSSTRTENSGANVLTF
TRBV4-2,TRBJ2-6,CASSQEQGSGANVLTF
TRBV7-9,TRBJ1-1,CASSLGGGRGPTEAFF
TRBV6-1,TRBJ2-2,CASSYAAGVSGELFF
TRBV7-3,TRBJ2-1,CASSTGQGRNEQFF
TRBV28,TRBJ2-1,CARSEPSGTSQFPASYNEQFF
TRBV7-2,TRBJ2-7,CASSLSLPAENYEQYF
TRBV28,TRBJ1-1,CASSLNRGLPEAFF
TRBV6-4,TRBJ2-7,CASSDSPWGAVNEQYF
TRBV18,TRBJ1-2,CASSPETYGYTF
TRBV5-8,TRBJ2-5,CASSLAGEEAQYF
TRBV7-3,TRBJ2-7,CASSLMTSSYEQYF
TRBV28,TRBJ2-5,CASSFASRPETQYF
TRBV12-3/TRBV12-4,TRBJ1-1,CASTSDRRNTEAFF
TRBV29-1,TRBJ2-6,CSVQDRGQHSANVLTF
TRBV20-1,TRBJ2-3,CSARALRITDTQYF
TRBV11-3,TRBJ2-2,CASSPRTGRNTGELFF
TRBV7-6,TRBJ2-1,CASSLEAGGQGSYNEQFF
TRBV11-3,TRBJ2-3,CASSLVPLASQYF
TRBV20-1,TRBJ2-2,CSASFTTGELFF
TRBV15,TRBJ2-5,CATSTFRGPRRETQYF
TRBV2,TRBJ2-1,CSSSLRDGSFNEQFF
TRBV2,TRBJ1-2,CASRLDRGGRNGYTF
TRBV10-3,TRBJ2-7,CAISEREDSYEQYF
TRBV6-1,TRBJ2-5,CASITGLAGGETQYF
TRBV27,TRBJ1-2,CASSLRTGSYGYTF
TRBV4-1,TRBJ2-1,CASSHARQRAYNEQFF
TRBV6-1,TRBJ2-2,CASVASDKMNTGELFF
TRBV7-9,TRBJ1-1,CASSRGQGYPEAFF
TRBV7-9,TRBJ2-1,CASSSPLDGSSYNEQFF
TRBV7-2,TRBJ1-3,CASSLGGTSGNTIYF
TRBV19,TRBJ1-1,CASRRDTGQPEAFF
TRBV4-3,TRBJ2-6,CASSQAVVLSPGANVLTF
TRBV19,TRBJ1-5,CASSTHTGVNQPQHF
TRBV4-3,TRBJ1-2,CASSPGGGGGYTF
TRBV20-1,TRBJ1-1,CSATEGHTEAFF
TRBV4-2,TRBJ2-1,CASEGRDNEQFF
TRBV4-1,-,CARSQGTRDIQYF
TRBV7-2,TRBJ2-7,CASSLVPETYEQYF
TRBV20-1,TRBJ2-7,CSAVGVQGNYEQYF
TRBV7-2,TRBJ2-5,CASSLYTSGYQETQYF
TRBV25-1,TRBJ2-7,CASSDSFGAYEQYF
TRBV20-1,TRBJ1-1,CSADGMNTEAFF
TRBV30,TRBJ2-7,CAWNRGRTSGMVYEQYF
TRBV2,TRBJ2-7,CASSVGLEGGEQYF
TRBV11-2,TRBJ2-1,CASSPGLEASSEQFF
TRBV29-1,TRBJ2-3,CSVEVRGRTQYF
TRBV24-1,TRBJ2-3,CATSDPSTGSRTDTQYF
TRBV13,TRBJ2-3,CASSNKGGSGDTQYF
TRBV4-3,TRBJ2-7,CASSQEGLASYEQYF